The rows below give T cell receptor beta chains drawn from one sample of a study of post-analysis software for immune sequencing data. TCRdb re-derived calls from the PCR reads in MiXCR, one entry per CDR3 protein. Of hundreds of thousands of distinct CDR3 sequences listed, 35% to 45% are singletons. Material: blood. The source of these receptors is a girl aged 2-15 years with multiple sclerosis. Both conserved end residues are part of each CDR3. Each record gives: V gene, J gene, D gene, clone size, CDR3 DNA, CDR3 protein. The D gene is left open where the match is weak. Only some rows state a clone size, as once, few, many or a class for expanded clones.

V: TRBV6-1
J: TRBJ1-1
D: TRBD1
size: -
DNA: TGTGCCAGCAGTGAAGCCCCCCAGGGGGTGGGGACTGAAGCTTTCTTT
CDR3: CASSEAPQGVGTEAFF

V: TRBV7-8
J: TRBJ1-2
D: TRBD1
size: few
DNA: TGTGCCACCCTACAGTCACAGGGGTTTCAAACTCGGGGCTACACCTTC
CDR3: CATLQSQGFQTRGYTF

V: TRBV10-3
J: TRBJ1-1
D: -
size: -
DNA: TGTGCCATCAGTGAGTCGACGCGGGGGGGTCGGGGTTTCACTGAAGCTTTCTTT
CDR3: CAISESTRGGRGFTEAFF

V: TRBV7-3
J: TRBJ2-3
D: -
size: -
DNA: TGTGCCAGCAGTCCCCCAGGGGGGGATACGCAGTATTTT
CDR3: CASSPPGGDTQYF

V: TRBV20-1
J: TRBJ2-7
D: TRBD1
size: -
DNA: TGCAGTGCCGCAGACAGGGAACCCTACGAGCAGTACTTC
CDR3: CSAADREPYEQYF

V: TRBV7-3
J: TRBJ2-5
D: TRBD2
size: few
DNA: TGTGCCAGCAGCCCGACTAGCGGGGCCTACCAAGAGACCCAGTACTTC
CDR3: CASSPTSGAYQETQYF

V: TRBV12-3/TRBV12-4
J: TRBJ1-2
D: -
size: -
DNA: TGTGCCAGCAGTTTAGGGGCAGGAAAAAGCTACACCTTC
CDR3: CASSLGAGKSYTF

V: TRBV6-1
J: TRBJ1-2
D: -
size: once
DNA: TGTGCCAGCAGGGACATTCTCCCCTATGGCTACACCTTC
CDR3: CASRDILPYGYTF

V: TRBV28
J: TRBJ1-2
D: -
size: -
DNA: TGTGCCAGCAGTTCGAGCTTTAACTATGGCTACACCTTC
CDR3: CASSSSFNYGYTF

V: TRBV20-1
J: TRBJ2-1
D: -
size: -
DNA: TGCAGTGCTAGAGATCAAAGGCAGGGGATTGAGCAGTTCTTC
CDR3: CSARDQRQGIEQFF

V: TRBV7-2
J: TRBJ2-7
D: -
size: -
DNA: TGTGCCAGCAGCTTAGGTCGGGCCCTCTACGAGCAGTACTTC
CDR3: CASSLGRALYEQYF

V: TRBV5-1
J: TRBJ2-1
D: -
size: few
DNA: TGCGCCAGCAGCCCGGCAGCGACTAGTGCCTCCTACAATGAGCAGTTCTTC
CDR3: CASSPAATSASYNEQFF

V: TRBV28
J: TRBJ2-2
D: TRBD1
size: -
DNA: TGTGCCAGCAGGGCAGGGGGCCCCGGGGAGCTGTTTTTT
CDR3: CASRAGGPGELFF

V: TRBV29-1
J: TRBJ2-1
D: TRBD1
size: -
DNA: TGCAGCGTTGAAGAGACAGGGTGGCCGTTCTTC
CDR3: CSVEETGWPFF

V: TRBV10-2
J: TRBJ2-7
D: TRBD1
size: few
DNA: TGCGCCAGCAGTGTGAAGGGGACAGGGGAATACGAGCAGTACTTC
CDR3: CASSVKGTGEYEQYF